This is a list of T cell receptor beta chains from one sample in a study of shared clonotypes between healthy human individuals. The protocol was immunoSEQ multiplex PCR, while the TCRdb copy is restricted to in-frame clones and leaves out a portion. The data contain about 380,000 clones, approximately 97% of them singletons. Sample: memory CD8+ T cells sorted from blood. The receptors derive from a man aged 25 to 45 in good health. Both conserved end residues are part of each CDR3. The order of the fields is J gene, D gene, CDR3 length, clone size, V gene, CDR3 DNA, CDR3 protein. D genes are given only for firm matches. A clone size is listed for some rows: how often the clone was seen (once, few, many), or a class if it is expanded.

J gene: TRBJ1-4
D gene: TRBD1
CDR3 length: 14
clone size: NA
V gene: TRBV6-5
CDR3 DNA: TGTGCCAGCAGTTCATCAGGGGGGTTTCCAAAACTGTTTTTT
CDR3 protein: CASSSSGGFPKLFF

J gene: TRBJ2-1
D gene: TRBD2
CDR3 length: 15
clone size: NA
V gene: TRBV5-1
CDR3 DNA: TGCGCCAGCAGCTTCGGCGGGAGGGCCGGTAATGAGCAGTTCTTC
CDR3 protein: CASSFGGRAGNEQFF

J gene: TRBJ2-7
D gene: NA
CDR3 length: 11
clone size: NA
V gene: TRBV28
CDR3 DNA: TGTGCCAGCAGTTTAGACGACAAACAGTACTTC
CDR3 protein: CASSLDDKQYF

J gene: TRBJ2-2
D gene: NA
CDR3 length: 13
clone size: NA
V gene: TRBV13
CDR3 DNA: TGTACCAGCAGATTTTCGAACACCGGGGAGCTGTTTTTT
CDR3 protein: CTSRFSNTGELFF

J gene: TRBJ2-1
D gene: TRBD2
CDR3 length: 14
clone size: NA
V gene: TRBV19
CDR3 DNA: TGTGCCAGTAATAGCGGGAGCTCCTACAATGAGCAGTTCTTC
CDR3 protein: CASNSGSSYNEQFF

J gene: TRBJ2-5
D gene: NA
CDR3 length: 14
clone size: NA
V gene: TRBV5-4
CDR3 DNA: TGTGCCAGCAGCTTGGTGGCCGGCAGGGAGACCCAGTACTTC
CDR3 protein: CASSLVAGRETQYF

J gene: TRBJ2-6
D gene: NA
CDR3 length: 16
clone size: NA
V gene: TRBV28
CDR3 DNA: TGTGCCAGCAGTTTATCGGGGACTTCCGGGGCCAACGTCCTGACTTTC
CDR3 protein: CASSLSGTSGANVLTF

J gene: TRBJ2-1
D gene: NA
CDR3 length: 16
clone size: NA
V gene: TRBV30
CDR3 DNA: TGTGCCTGGAGTGGCGTGAGCCCCCGCTCCTACAATGAGCAGTTCTTC
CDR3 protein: CAWSGVSPRSYNEQFF

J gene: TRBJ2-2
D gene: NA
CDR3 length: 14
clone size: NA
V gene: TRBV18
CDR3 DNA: TGTGCCAGCTCCCCCAGGGTCTTCACCGGGGAGCTGTTTTTT
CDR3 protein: CASSPRVFTGELFF

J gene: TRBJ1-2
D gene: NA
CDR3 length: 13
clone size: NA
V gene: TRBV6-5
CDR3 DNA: TGTGCCAGCAGTTACTCGGGTAACTATGGCTACACCTTC
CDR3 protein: CASSYSGNYGYTF

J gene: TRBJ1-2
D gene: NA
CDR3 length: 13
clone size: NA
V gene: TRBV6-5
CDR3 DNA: TGTGCCAGCAGTTACGGCAGGGGCTATGGCTACACCTTC
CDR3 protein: CASSYGRGYGYTF

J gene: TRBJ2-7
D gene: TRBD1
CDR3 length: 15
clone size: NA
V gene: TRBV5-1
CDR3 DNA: TGCGCCAGCAGCTTCTGGACAGGGAGCTCCTACGAGCAGTACTTC
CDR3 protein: CASSFWTGSSYEQYF

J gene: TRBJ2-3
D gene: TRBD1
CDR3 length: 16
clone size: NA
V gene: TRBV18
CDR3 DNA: TGTGCCAGCTCACCACAGACAGGGGGCGGTGGAGATACGCAGTATTTT
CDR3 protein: CASSPQTGGGGDTQYF

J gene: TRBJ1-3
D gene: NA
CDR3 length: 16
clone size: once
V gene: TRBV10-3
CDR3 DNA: TGTGCCATCAGTGAGTTAGGGGCGCCCCCTGGAAACACCATATATTTT
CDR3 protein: CAISELGAPPGNTIYF

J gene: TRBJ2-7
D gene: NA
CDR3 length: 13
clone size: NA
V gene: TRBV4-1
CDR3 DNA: TGCGCCAGCAGCCAAGCTAGGCGGTCCGAGCAGTACTTC
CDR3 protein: CASSQARRSEQYF

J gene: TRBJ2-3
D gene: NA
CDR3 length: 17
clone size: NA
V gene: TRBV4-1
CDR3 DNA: TGCGCCAGCAGCCGCAGAGCGGTGAACCCGGGCACAGATACGCAGTATTTT
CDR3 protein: CASSRRAVNPGTDTQYF

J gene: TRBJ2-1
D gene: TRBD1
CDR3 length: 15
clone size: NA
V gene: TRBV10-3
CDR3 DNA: TGTGCCATCAGCTTGGGACAGGGTCCGAACAATGAGCAGTTCTTC
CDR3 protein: CAISLGQGPNNEQFF

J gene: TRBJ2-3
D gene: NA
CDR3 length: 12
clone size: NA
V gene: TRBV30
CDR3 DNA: TGTGCCTGGCACAGGGAGGAGAATACGCAGTATTTT
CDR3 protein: CAWHREENTQYF

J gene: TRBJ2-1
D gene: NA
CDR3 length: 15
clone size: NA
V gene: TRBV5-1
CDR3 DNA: TGCGCCAGCAGCTTGGACGGGGGCTCCTACAATGAGCAGCTCTTC
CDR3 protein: CASSLDGGSYNEQLF

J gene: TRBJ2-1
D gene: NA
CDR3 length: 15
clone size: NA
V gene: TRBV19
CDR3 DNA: TGTGCCAGTAGTATCGGGACTGGTTTAGGCAATGAGCAGTTCTTC
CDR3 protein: CASSIGTGLGNEQFF

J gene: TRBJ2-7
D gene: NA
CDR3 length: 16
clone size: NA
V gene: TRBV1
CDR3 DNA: TGCACCAGCAGCCAAGATCTACGGCGGCTGGGCCACGAGCAGTACTTC
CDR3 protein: CTSSQDLRRLGHEQYF

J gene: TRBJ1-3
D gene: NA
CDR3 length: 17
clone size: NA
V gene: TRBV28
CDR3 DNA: TGTGCCAGCAGTCCGCAGGACACTATTCTCTCTGGAAACACCATATATTTT
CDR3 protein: CASSPQDTILSGNTIYF

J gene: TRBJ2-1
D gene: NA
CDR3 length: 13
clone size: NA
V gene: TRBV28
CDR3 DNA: TGTGCCAGCAGTCCAAACCGGGTCGGTGAGCAGTTCTTC
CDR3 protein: CASSPNRVGEQFF

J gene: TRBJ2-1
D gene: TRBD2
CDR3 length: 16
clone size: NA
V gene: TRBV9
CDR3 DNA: TGTGCCAGCAGCCCCCCGGGACTAGGGACCTACAATGAGCAGTTCTTC
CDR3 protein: CASSPPGLGTYNEQFF

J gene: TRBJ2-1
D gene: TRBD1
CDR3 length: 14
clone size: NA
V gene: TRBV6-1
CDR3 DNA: TGTGCCAGCAGGCACAGGGGTGGCTACAATGAGCAGTTCTTC
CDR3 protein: CASRHRGGYNEQFF

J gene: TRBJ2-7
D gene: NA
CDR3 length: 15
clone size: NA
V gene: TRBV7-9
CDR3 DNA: TGTGCCAGCAGCGCCTTTGGCGGGACCCGATACGAGCAGTACTTC
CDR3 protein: CASSAFGGTRYEQYF

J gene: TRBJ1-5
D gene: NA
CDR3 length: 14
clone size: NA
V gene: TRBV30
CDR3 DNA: TGTGCCTGGAGTCCTGAGGTTGACAATCAGCCCCAGCATTTT
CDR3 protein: CAWSPEVDNQPQHF

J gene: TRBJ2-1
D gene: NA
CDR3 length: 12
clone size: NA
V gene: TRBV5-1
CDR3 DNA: TGCGCCAGCAGCTTGGAGGGGGGTGAGCAGTTCTTC
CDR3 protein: CASSLEGGEQFF

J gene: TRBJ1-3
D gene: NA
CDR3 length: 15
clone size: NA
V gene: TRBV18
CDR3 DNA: TGTGCCAGCTCACCACCGGGTTCGGCTGGAAACACCATATATTTT
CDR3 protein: CASSPPGSAGNTIYF

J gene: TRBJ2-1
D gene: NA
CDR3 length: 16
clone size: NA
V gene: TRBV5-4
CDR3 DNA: TGTGCCAGCAGCTCTCAACTAAATGTGAACTACAATGAGCAGTTCTTC
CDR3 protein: CASSSQLNVNYNEQFF

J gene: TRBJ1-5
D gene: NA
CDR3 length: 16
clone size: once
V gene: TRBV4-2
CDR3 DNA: TGTGCCAGCAGCCAAGGAGGTCAGTACATTAATCAGCCCCAGCATTTT
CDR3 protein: CASSQGGQYINQPQHF

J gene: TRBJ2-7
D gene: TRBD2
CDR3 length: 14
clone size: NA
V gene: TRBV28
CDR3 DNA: TGTGCCAGCAGGGGGACTAGCGGCTCCTACGAGCAGTACTTC
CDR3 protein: CASRGTSGSYEQYF